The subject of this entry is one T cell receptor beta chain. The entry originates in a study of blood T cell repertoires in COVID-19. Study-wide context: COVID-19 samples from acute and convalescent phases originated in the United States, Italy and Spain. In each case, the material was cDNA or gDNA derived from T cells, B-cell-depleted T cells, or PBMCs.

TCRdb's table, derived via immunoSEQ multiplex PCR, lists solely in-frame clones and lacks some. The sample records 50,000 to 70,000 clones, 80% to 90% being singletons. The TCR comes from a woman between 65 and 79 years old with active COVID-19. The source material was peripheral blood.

The CDR3 sequence is CASSVGHSGANVLTF. In nucleotides, the CDR3 is TGTGCCAGCAGCGTCGGACACTCTGGGGCCAACGTCCTGACTTTC. The chain employs TRBV9 and TRBJ2-6; weak D call: TRBD1 (5 bases). Trimming removed 2 bases from V and 0 bases from J, with 6 bases in between. CDR1 and CDR2 (germline): SGDLS, YYNGEE. The CDR3 has 15 residues. Full variable domain (rest looked up from reference TRBV9 and TRBJ2-6): DSGVTQTPKHLITATGQRVTLRCSPRSGDLSVYWYQQSLDQGLQFLIQYYNGEERAKGNILERFSAQQFPDLHSELNLSSLELGDSALYFCASSVGHSGANVLTFGAGSRLTVL.